This TCR beta chain originates from a study of PD-1 blockade in classical Hodgkin lymphoma. Study background: Nivolumab dosing for patients was 3 mg/kg, administered intravenously every 2 weeks.

Study-wide findings and caveats: CD4+ TCR diversity rose significantly by C4D1, and CD8+ TCR diversity did not. Newly diagnosed patients and complete responders had comparable diversity at baseline.

As regards this clone: What it recognizes is unknown.

Per germline, CDR1 MNHNY and CDR2 SVGAGI (reference sequence). CDR3 length: 15 residues. The V and J ends lost 7 bases and 3 bases respectively, with 19 bases between them. Assay used: immunoSEQ multiplex PCR; TCRdb lists only in-frame clones, some missing. In the table there are about 33,000 clones, around 68% of which are singletons. The sample's time point: cycle 4 day 1 (C4D1), after about 6 weeks of nivolumab. All the patients suffered relapse after autologous stem cell transplantation, and brentuximab vedotin exposure differed. Complete response, partial response or progressive disease made up the best responses.

The TCR comes from a human donor with classical Hodgkin lymphoma. The chain has TRBV6-6 and TRBJ2-7, with D tentatively TRBD1 (5 bases). This specimen was peripheral blood mononuclear cells (PBMCs), taken before the fourth cycle of nivolumab. CDR3 residues: CASKPGSKPYYEQYF. The CDR3 DNA reads as TGTGCCAGCAAACCAGGGTCCAAACCCTACTACGAGCAGTACTTC.